This entry lists 31 T cell receptor beta chains sequenced from one sample in a study of T cells in Graves' hyperthyroidism and ophthalmopathy. RNA transcripts provided the source from which TCR beta CDR3 regions were amplified. The HTBI primer set served for first-round RT-PCR of the TCR CDR3. TCRdb used MiXCR to reprocess the multiplex PCR reads, holding one entry per CDR3 protein. The data contain a few hundred thousand distinct CDR3 sequences, roughly 20% of them singletons. The specimen was blood. These receptor sequences come from a man aged 18 to 35 with Graves' ophthalmopathy.

The rearrangement joins TRBV3-1 to TRBJ2-5; 10 nucleotides match TRBD2. Germline V CDR1 and CDR2: LGHDT, YNNKEL (reference sequence). CDR3 length: 15 residues. V lost 1 base and J lost 3; bases outside the gene matches: 2. The CDR3 bases are TGTGCCAGCAGCCAAGGGGGGACTAGCGAAGAGACCCAGTACTTC. This sequence encodes CASSQGGTSEETQYF.

The chain links TRBV6-5 to TRBJ1-1; no reliable D call. V gave up 2 bases and J gave up 1 base, with 5 bases separating them. CDR3 length equals 13 residues. Germline CDR1 and CDR2: MNHEY and SVGAGI. CDR3 bases: TGTGCCAGCAGTTACGATCCGAACACTGAAGCTTTCTTT. It codes for CASSYDPNTEAFF.

This clonotype was seen only a few times. The V call is TRBV5-8, the J call TRBJ1-5, with D hard to call. CDR3 length: 15 residues. CDR1 is SGHTS, CDR2 YDEGEE, per germline. Trimming cost V 1 base and J 0 bases, with 8 bases left between them. CDR3 DNA sequence: TGTGCCAGCAGCTTGTTAGAGAATAGCAATCAGCCCCAGCATTTT. Residues: CASSLLENSNQPQHF.

This clonotype appeared many times. This chain connects TRBV13 to TRBJ2-3; a possible D gene is TRBD2 (6 bases). Germline loops: CDR1 PRHDT, CDR2 FYEKMQ (reference sequence). The CDR3 runs 13 residues. Trimming removed 3 bases at V and 5 bases at J, with 9 bases between. This chain's CDR3 is CASSLRGRDTQYF. CDR3 in DNA: TGTGCCAGCAGCTTGCGGGGACGAGATACGCAGTATTTT. The complete variable domain, with remaining parts taken from reference TRBV13 and TRBJ2-3, reads AAGVIQSPRHLIKEKRETATLKCYPIPRHDTVYWYQQGPGQDPQFLISFYEKMQSDKGSIPDRFSAQQFSDYHSELNMSSLELGDSALYFCASSLRGRDTQYFGPGTRLTVL.

This rearrangement joins TRBV29-1 to TRBJ1-2, with D unclear. Germline V gene data show CDR1 as SQVTM and CDR2 as ANQGSEA. The CDR3 extends over 11 amino acids. V dropped 1 base and J dropped 7 bases, with 7 bases sitting between them. The CDR3 here is CSVEVGFGYTF. CDR3 nucleotides: TGCAGCGTTGAAGTAGGGTTTGGCTACACCTTC.

This clonotype was recorded a few times. The CDR3 DNA follows: TGCGCCAGCAGCTCGGAATCGGTGGATTCACCCCTCCACTTT. It codes for CASSSESVDSPLHF. This chain joins TRBV5-1 and TRBJ1-6; D is ambiguous. CDR3 length equals 14 residues. V gave up 3 bases and J gave up 8 bases, with 12 bases separating them. Germline V gene data show CDR1 as SGHRS and CDR2 as YFSETQ.

The chain uses TRBV6-1 and TRBJ1-5; D gene unclear. Looked up from germline, CDR1 is MNHNS and CDR2 is SASEGT. The CDR3 runs to 14 residues. V was shortened by 1 base and J by 7 bases, with 11 bases between the two germline ends. Here the CDR3 DNA reads TGTGCCAGCAGTGAAGAAGGCCGTGGGCAGCCCCAGCATTTT. It encodes CASSEEGRGQPQHF.

This clonotype was observed many times. The V gene is TRBV5-1, the J gene TRBJ1-1; TRBD1 might be the D (6 bases). Trimming pared 5 bases from V and 0 bases from J, leaving 11 bases between. CDR3 length: 14 amino acids. The germline CDR1 and CDR2 sequences are SGHRS and YFSETQ. The chain's CDR3 is CASRAGAMNTEAFF. CDR3 nucleotide sequence: TGCGCCAGCAGGGCGGGGGCCATGAACACTGAAGCTTTCTTT. The full variable domain, with the rest looked up from reference TRBV5-1 and TRBJ1-1, is KAGVTQTPRYLIKTRGQQVTLSCSPISGHRSVSWYQQTPGQGLQFLFEYFSETQRNKGNFPGRFSGRQFSNSRSEMNVSTLELGDSALYLCASRAGAMNTEAFFGQGTRLTVV.

CDR3 bases: TGTGCCAGCAGCTCCGGGACAGGGGTCGGGACCGGGGAGCTGTTTTTT. Its protein product is CASSSGTGVGTGELFF. V usage is TRBV5-6 and J usage is TRBJ2-2; 10 positions agree with TRBD1. The trim removed 3 bases at V and 5 bases at J, leaving 7 bases unmatched. Germline values: CDR1 SGHDT, CDR2 YYEEEE. The CDR3 is 16 residues long.

Points on this clonotype: A much larger clone lies one base from this, so it may be a read error. This chain connects TRBV20-1 to TRBJ2-7; 7 positions agree with TRBD1. This CDR3 spans 12 amino acids. Per the germline V gene, CDR1 is DFQATT and CDR2 is SNEGSKA (reference sequence). CDR3: CSAGQALYEQCF. CDR3 coding DNA: TGCAGTGCTGGACAGGCCTTGTACGAGCAGTGCTTC.

The rearrangement uses TRBV15 and TRBJ1-4; D gene unclear. V was pared by 7 bases and J by 8 bases, with 11 bases between. Germline CDR1 reads LNHNV; CDR2 reads YYDKDF (reference sequence). The CDR3 contains 12 residues. CDR3 nucleotide sequence: TGTGCCACCACGCGGGGAGCGGAAAAACTGTTTTTT. This translates into CATTRGAEKLFF.

This clonotype has ten or more counts. The V gene is TRBV6-1, the J gene TRBJ1-1; 8 nucleotides align to TRBD1. CDR3 length equals 14 residues. The V gene end was trimmed by 5 bases and the J gene end by 6 bases; junction bases not matched to a gene: 8. Germline V gives CDR1 MNHNS, CDR2 SASEGT. CDR3 amino acids: CASSPLTGDAEAFF. The CDR3 DNA reads TGTGCCAGCAGTCCCCTGACAGGGGACGCTGAAGCTTTCTTT.

This clonotype was observed a few times. V and J are TRBV28 and TRBJ2-1, with a tentative D call TRBD2 (6 bases). Trimming removed 5 bases at V and 10 bases at J, with 15 bases between. From germline, CDR1 is MDHEN and CDR2 SYDVKM. The CDR3 has 13 amino acids. This CDR3 is CASSPPTRGEQFF. The CDR3 DNA is TGTGCCAGCAGTCCGCCGACTAGGGGAGAGCAGTTCTTC.

Ten or more counts support this clonotype. This chain links TRBV3-1 with TRBJ2-3, with 7 bases that match TRBD2. V lost 0 bases, J lost 2 bases, and 8 bases stayed unmatched. This CDR3 is 17 amino acids long. CDR1 is LGHDT, CDR2 YNNKEL, per germline (reference sequence). The CDR3: CASSQEPQRGLTDTQYF. In nucleotides, the CDR3 is TGTGCCAGCAGCCAAGAGCCGCAGCGGGGACTCACAGATACGCAGTATTTT.

The J gene is TRBJ2-7, the V gene TRBV2; 10 nucleotides agree with TRBD1. CDR1 is SNHLY and CDR2 is FYNNEI in the germline V gene. Trimming at V came to 6 bases and at J to 4 bases, leaving 6 bases not matched to a gene. This CDR3 contains 14 residues. In nucleotides, the CDR3 is TGTGCCAGCAGATTGGACAGGGGGGAATACGAGCAGTACTTC. Translating it yields CASRLDRGEYEQYF.

This sequence joins TRBV19 and TRBJ2-3; D might be TRBD1 (6 bases). V lost 5 bases and J 7 bases, leaving 19 bases between the germline ends. Germline CDR1 reads LNHDA; CDR2 reads SQIVND (reference sequence). The CDR3 covers 15 residues. CDR3 nucleotides: TGTGCCAGTAGTGTGGGACACCAGGCCGTCAATACGCAGTATTTT. Translation: CASSVGHQAVNTQYF.

This clonotype was counted many times. This chain joins TRBV6-6 and TRBJ2-1; D is unclear. V dropped 2 bases and J dropped 5 bases, with 19 bases sitting between them. Germline CDR1 reads MNHNY; CDR2 reads SVGAGI (reference sequence). The CDR3 consists of 17 residues. Here the CDR3 reads CASSYPPTLLTNNEQFF. Here the CDR3 DNA reads TGTGCCAGCAGTTACCCACCGACCCTCCTCACTAACAATGAGCAGTTCTTC.

This clonotype was found a few times. The chain combines TRBV9 with TRBJ1-6; TRBD1 matches at 8 bases. Germline V gene lookup returns CDR1 SGDLS and CDR2 YYNGEE. The CDR3 totals 14 residues. J lost 9 bases, V lost 0 bases, and 2 bases had no gene match. The CDR3 spells CASSVDRGASPLHF. The DNA of the CDR3 is TGTGCCAGCAGCGTAGACAGGGGGGCTTCACCCCTCCACTTT.

The V and J genes are TRBV20-1 and TRBJ1-1; D is possibly TRBD1 (5 bases). This CDR3 contains 14 residues. V gave up 5 bases and J gave up 3 bases, with 16 bases separating them. CDR1 is DFQATT, CDR2 SNEGSKA, per germline (reference sequence). This chain's CDR3 is CSAYPDSAYTEAFF. In nucleotides, the CDR3 is TGCAGTGCTTATCCAGACAGTGCGTACACTGAAGCTTTCTTT.

This clonotype was seen ten or more times. The rearrangement links TRBV2 to TRBJ2-7; unclear D gene. Trimming took 4 bases from V and 7 from J, leaving 8 bases between them. The CDR3 has 11 residues. Looked up from germline, CDR1 is SNHLY and CDR2 is FYNNEI. The DNA of the CDR3 is TGTGCCAGCAGTGTAGGGCATGAGCAGTACTTC. Protein sequence: CASSVGHEQYF.

This rearrangement joins TRBV4-2 to TRBJ2-5; 12 bases match TRBD2. Unmatched junction bases numbered 4, after V lost 1 base and J lost 4 bases. Germline-derived CDR1 and CDR2 are LGHNA and YNFKEQ. The CDR3 covers 16 residues. The CDR3 loop is CASSQVTSGGPETQYF. The CDR3 DNA follows: TGTGCCAGCAGCCAAGTGACTAGCGGGGGTCCAGAGACCCAGTACTTC.

V is TRBV30 and J is TRBJ2-1; no definite D call. This CDR3 has 12 amino acids. CDR1 is GTSNPN and CDR2 is SVGIG in the germline V gene (reference sequence). V was pared by 2 bases and J by 3 bases, with 5 bases between. CDR3 coding DNA: TGTGCCTGGAGTAACGGCTACAATGAGCAGTTCTTC. Translated: CAWSNGYNEQFF.

This chain links TRBV13 with TRBJ1-2; D is perhaps TRBD1 (6 bases). V gave up 0 bases and J gave up 8 bases, with 13 bases separating them. CDR3 size: 14 residues. CDR1 and CDR2 (germline): PRHDT, FYEKMQ (reference sequence). The CDR3 region is CASSLGGGVEGYTF. The DNA of the CDR3 is TGTGCCAGCAGCTTAGGAGGGGGAGTGGAGGGCTACACCTTC.

This clonotype was seen more than once but under ten times. This rearrangement joins TRBV5-1 to TRBJ2-1, with 7 nucleotides matching TRBD1. CDR3 size: 15 residues. Per germline, CDR1 SGHRS and CDR2 YFSETQ. V trimming: 1 base; J trimming: 5 bases; junction bases outside the gene matches: 6. The CDR3 sequence: CASSLSQGINNEQFF. Written as DNA, the CDR3 is TGCGCCAGCAGCTTGTCACAGGGGATCAACAATGAGCAGTTCTTC. The whole variable domain, remainder taken from reference TRBV5-1 and TRBJ2-1, is KAGVTQTPRYLIKTRGQQVTLSCSPISGHRSVSWYQQTPGQGLQFLFEYFSETQRNKGNFPGRFSGRQFSNSRSEMNVSTLELGDSALYLCASSLSQGINNEQFFGPGTRLTVL.

The rearrangement joins TRBV7-9 to TRBJ1-1, with D unresolved. The germline V and J ends were trimmed by 2 bases and 4 bases, with 11 bases remaining between them. This CDR3 has 14 amino acids. Germline V gene lookup returns CDR1 SEHNR and CDR2 FQNEAQ (reference sequence). This CDR3 is CASSLTGSVTEAFF. In nucleotides, the CDR3 is TGTGCCAGCAGCTTAACGGGTTCTGTCACTGAAGCTTTCTTT.

The chain combines TRBV6-2 or TRBV6-3 with TRBJ1-6; TRBD1 matches at 8 bases. The CDR3 covers 11 residues. Germline lookup yields CDR1 MNHEY and CDR2 SVGEGT. Trimming cost V 6 bases and J 14 bases; bases outside gene matches: 3. The CDR3 DNA is TGTGCCAGCAGGACAGGGGTCACCCTCCACTTT. Its protein is CASRTGVTLHF.

This clonotype showed up just a few times. This chain joins TRBV9 and TRBJ1-1, with D tentatively TRBD1 (6 bases). This CDR3 spans 14 amino acids. CDR1 and CDR2 (germline): SGDLS, YYNGEE. Trimming took 3 bases from V and 5 from J, leaving 14 bases between them. CDR3: CASSGPGAGTEAFF. DNA for the CDR3: TGTGCCAGCAGCGGTCCGGGGGCAGGGACTGAAGCTTTCTTT.

This clonotype occurred a few times. The chain is built from TRBV5-1 and TRBJ1-2; D uncertain. The V gene's germline CDR1 is SGHRS and CDR2 YFSETQ. The V end was cut by 4 bases, the J end by 8 bases, with 18 bases between. This CDR3 spans 14 amino acids. The CDR3 DNA reads as TGCGCCAGCAGCCCCCGGGGAGTCCTGGAGGGCTACACCTTC. It encodes CASSPRGVLEGYTF.

This clonotype showed up many times. This chain uses TRBV20-1 with TRBJ2-1; 12 bases map to TRBD2. The CDR3 extends over 15 amino acids. J was trimmed by 8 bases and V by 0 bases; bases with no gene match: 5. The germline V gene has CDR1 DFQATT and CDR2 SNEGSKA (reference sequence). In DNA form, the CDR3 reads TGCAGTGCTAGAGAACCACTAGCGGGGGGATATGAGCAGTTCTTC. Amino acid sequence: CSAREPLAGGYEQFF.

This clonotype was counted ten times or more. For the CDR3, the DNA is TGTGCCAGCAGTCCCAGACGGACGGTGAACACTGAAGCTTTCTTT. It specifies CASSPRRTVNTEAFF. The V and J genes are TRBV12-3 or TRBV12-4 and TRBJ1-1; D remains ambiguous. This CDR3 spans 15 amino acids. The V and J ends lost 5 bases and 0 bases respectively, with 13 bases between them.

This clonotype has a count of ten or more. The chain is built from TRBV29-1 and TRBJ2-3; perhaps TRBD2 as D (6 bases). V lost 5 bases and J 2 bases, leaving 8 bases between the germline ends. Germline CDR1 reads SQVTM; CDR2 reads ANQGSEA. This CDR3 is built from 12 residues. This chain's CDR3 is CSVIAVTDTQYF. CDR3 nucleotides: TGCAGCGTTATAGCGGTCACAGATACGCAGTATTTT.